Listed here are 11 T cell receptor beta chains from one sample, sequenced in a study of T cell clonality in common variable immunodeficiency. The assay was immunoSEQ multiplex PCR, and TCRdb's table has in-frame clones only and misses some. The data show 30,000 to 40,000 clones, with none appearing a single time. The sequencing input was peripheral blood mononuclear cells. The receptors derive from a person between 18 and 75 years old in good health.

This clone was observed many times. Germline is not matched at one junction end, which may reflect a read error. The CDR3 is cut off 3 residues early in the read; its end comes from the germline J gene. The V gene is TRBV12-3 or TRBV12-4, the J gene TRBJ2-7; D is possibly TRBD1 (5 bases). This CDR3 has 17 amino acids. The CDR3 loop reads CASSLSYGRGLSSEQYF. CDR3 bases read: TGTGCCAGCAGTTTATCGTACGGAAGGGGCTTGTCCTCCGAG.

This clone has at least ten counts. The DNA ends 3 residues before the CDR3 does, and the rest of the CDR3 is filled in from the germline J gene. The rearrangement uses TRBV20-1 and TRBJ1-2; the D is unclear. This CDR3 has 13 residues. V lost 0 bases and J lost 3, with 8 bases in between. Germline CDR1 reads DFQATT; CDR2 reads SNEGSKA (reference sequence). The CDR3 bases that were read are TGCAGTGCTAGAGATCTGTTTTACTATGGC. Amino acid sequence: CSARDLFYYG. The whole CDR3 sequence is CSARDLFYYGYTF.

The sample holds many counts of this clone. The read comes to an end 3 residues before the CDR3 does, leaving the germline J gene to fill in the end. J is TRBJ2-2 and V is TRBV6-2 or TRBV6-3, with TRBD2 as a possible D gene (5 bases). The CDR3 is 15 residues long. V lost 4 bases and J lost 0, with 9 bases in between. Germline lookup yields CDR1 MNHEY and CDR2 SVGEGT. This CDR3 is CASSSRLSNTGELFF. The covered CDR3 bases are TGTGCCAGCAGTTCGAGACTATCGAACACCGGGGAG.

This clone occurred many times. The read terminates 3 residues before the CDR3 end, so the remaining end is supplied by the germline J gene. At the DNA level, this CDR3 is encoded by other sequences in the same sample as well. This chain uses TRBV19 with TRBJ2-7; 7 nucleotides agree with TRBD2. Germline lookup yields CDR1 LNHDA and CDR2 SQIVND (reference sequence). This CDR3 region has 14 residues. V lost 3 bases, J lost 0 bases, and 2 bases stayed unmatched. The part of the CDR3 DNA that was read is TGTGCCAGTAGTATCGGGACTAACTCCTACGAG. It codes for CASSIGTNSYE. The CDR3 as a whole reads CASSIGTNSYEQYF.

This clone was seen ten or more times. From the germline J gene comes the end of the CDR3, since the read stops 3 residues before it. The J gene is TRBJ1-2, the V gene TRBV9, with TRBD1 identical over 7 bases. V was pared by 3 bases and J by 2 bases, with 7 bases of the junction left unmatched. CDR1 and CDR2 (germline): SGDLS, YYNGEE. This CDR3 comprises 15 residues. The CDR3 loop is CASSAWDRGNYGYTF. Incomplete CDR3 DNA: TGTGCCAGCAGCGCCTGGGACAGAGGAAACTATGGC.

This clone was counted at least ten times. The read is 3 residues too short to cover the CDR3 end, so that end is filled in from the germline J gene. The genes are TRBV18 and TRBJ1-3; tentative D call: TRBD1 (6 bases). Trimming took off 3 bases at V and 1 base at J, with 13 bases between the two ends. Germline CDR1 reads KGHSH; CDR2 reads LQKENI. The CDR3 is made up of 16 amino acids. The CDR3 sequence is CASSPLRDRSGNTIYF. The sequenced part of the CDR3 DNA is TGTGCCAGCTCACCCCTACGAGACAGGTCTGGAAACACC.

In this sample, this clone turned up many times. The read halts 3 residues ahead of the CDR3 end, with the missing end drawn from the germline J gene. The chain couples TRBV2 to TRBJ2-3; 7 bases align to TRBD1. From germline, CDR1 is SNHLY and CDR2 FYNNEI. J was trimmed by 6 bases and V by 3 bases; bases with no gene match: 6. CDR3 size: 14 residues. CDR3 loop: CASSEGQPGDTQYF. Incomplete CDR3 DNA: TGTGCCAGCAGTGAGGGACAGCCAGGGGATACG.

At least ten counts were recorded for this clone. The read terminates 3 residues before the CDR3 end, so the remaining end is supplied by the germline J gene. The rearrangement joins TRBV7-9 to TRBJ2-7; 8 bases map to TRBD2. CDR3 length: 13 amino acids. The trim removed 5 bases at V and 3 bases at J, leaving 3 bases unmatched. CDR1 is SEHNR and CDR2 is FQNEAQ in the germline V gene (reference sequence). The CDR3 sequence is CASSRSGNYEQYF. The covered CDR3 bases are TGTGCCAGCAGCCGTAGCGGGAACTACGAG.

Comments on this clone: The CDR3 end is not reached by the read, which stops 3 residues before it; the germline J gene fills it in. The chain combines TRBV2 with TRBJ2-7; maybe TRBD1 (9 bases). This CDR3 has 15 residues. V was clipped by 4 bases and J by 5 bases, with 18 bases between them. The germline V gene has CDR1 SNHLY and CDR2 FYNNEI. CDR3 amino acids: CASSAGGTGLHEQYF. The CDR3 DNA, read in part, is TGTGCCAGCAGTGCGGGGGGGACAGGGCTACACGAG.

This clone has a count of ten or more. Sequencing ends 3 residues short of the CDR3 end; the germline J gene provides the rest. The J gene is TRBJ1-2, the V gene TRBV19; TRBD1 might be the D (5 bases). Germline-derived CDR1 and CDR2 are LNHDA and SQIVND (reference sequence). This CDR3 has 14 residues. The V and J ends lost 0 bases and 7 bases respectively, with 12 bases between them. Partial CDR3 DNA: TGTGCCAGTAGTATAGATCTCGAGACAGCTGGC. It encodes CASSIDLETAG. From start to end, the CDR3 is CASSIDLETAGYTF.

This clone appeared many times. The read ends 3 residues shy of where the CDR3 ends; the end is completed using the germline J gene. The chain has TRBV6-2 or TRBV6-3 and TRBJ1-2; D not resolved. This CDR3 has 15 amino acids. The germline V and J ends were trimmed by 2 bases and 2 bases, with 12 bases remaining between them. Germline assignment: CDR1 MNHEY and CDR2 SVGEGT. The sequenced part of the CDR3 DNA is TGTGCCAGCAGTTACCCTTTCTCCAGAAACTATGGC. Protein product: CASSYPFSRNYG. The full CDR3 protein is CASSYPFSRNYGYTF.